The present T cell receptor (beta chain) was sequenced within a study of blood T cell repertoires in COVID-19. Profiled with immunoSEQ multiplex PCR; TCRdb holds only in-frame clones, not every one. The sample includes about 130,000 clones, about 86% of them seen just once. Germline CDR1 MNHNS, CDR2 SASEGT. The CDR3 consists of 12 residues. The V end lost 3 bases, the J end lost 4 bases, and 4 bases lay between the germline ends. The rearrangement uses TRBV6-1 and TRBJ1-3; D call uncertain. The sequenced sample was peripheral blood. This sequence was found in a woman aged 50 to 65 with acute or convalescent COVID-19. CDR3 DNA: TGTGCCAGCAGTGAGAGAGGAAACACCATATATTTT. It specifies CASSERGNTIYF.